What follows are 12 T cell receptor beta chains derived from one specimen sequenced in a study of metastatic and nonmetastatic thyroid tumors. TCRdb re-analyzed the PCR reads using MiXCR. Of tens of thousands of clones in the sample, under 15% were seen once. Before thyroid surgery, none of the patients had received any treatment. The sample was tumor tissue. Every receptor here comes from a female donor with papillary thyroid cancer or a benign thyroid nodule (not recorded which). Some clones in this sample may be carry-over from other donors' samples.

This clone was picked up many times. The chain uses TRBV28 and TRBJ2-1; 8 bases align to TRBD2. The CDR3 loop spans 14 amino acids. Germline V gene sequence: CDR1 MDHEN, CDR2 SYDVKM. J lost 8 bases, V lost 5 bases, and 8 bases had no gene match. The CDR3 region is CASSRAGVLDEQFF. The CDR3 DNA reads TGTGCCAGCAGTCGAGCGGGAGTCTTGGATGAGCAGTTCTTC.

This clone was found many times. The chain joins TRBV6-1 to TRBJ1-4, with D uncertain. Germline assignment: CDR1 MNHNS and CDR2 SASEGT. This CDR3 region has 17 residues. Trimming removed 5 bases at V and 3 bases at J, with 19 bases between. The CDR3 DNA is TGTGCCAGCAGTCCTCTGACGGGCCTAACACCTAATGAAAAACTGTTTTTT. This translates into CASSPLTGLTPNEKLFF.

This clone was detected ten times or more. The J gene is TRBJ1-1, the V gene TRBV20-1, with no clear D. The germline gives CDR1 DFQATT, CDR2 SNEGSKA (reference sequence). The germline V and J ends were trimmed by 0 bases and 4 bases, with 15 bases remaining between them. This CDR3 has 15 amino acids. The CDR3: CSARDPRKGVTEAFF. The CDR3 DNA follows: TGCAGTGCTAGAGATCCGCGGAAGGGAGTCACTGAAGCTTTCTTT.

The chain couples TRBV6-7 to TRBJ2-7, with 7 positions matching TRBD1. TRBV6-7 is reported as an ORF; its role is uncertain. The length of the CDR3 is 18 residues. V gave up 0 bases and J gave up 1 base; unmatched junction bases: 12. The CDR3 here is CASSYSRGGYRGSYEQYF. The CDR3 DNA is TGTGCCAGCAGTTACTCGAGAGGGGGCTACAGGGGTTCCTACGAGCAGTACTTC.

In regard to this clone: A much larger clone differs from this one at a single base, so this may be a read error. The sample contains more than one DNA sequence encoding this CDR3. This rearrangement joins TRBV20-1 to TRBJ2-7; D is tentatively TRBD1 or TRBD2 (5 bases each). From germline, CDR1 is DFQATT and CDR2 SNEGSKA (reference sequence). Trimming pared 7 bases from V and 2 bases from J, leaving 21 bases between. The CDR3 is 15 amino acids. Here the CDR3 reads CSVKRGGSYTYEQYF. In DNA form, the CDR3 reads TGCAGTGTCAAAAGGGGCGGGTCGTACACCTACGAGCAGTACTTC.

This clone came up many times. The V and J genes are TRBV11-2 and TRBJ1-1, with D maybe TRBD1 (5 bases). Trimming pared 5 bases from V and 1 base from J, leaving 20 bases between. The CDR3 runs to 17 residues. The V gene's germline CDR1 is SGHAT and CDR2 FQNNGV. CDR3 coding DNA: TGTGCCAGCAGCCGACTTCAAGAGGTGGGGGAGAACACTGAAGCTTTCTTT. Amino acids: CASSRLQEVGENTEAFF.

This clone was detected many times. This chain uses TRBV29-1 with TRBJ2-3; D unclear. Trimming took 0 bases from V and 8 from J, leaving 9 bases between them. The CDR3 length is 12 residues. The V gene's germline CDR1 is SQVTM and CDR2 ANQGSEA. CDR3 region: CSVEDRSFTQYF. CDR3 in DNA: TGCAGCGTTGAAGACAGGTCCTTTACGCAGTATTTT.

This clone showed up just a few times. This clone may be a read error of a much larger clone one base away. Other DNA sequences in this sample translate to the same CDR3. This rearrangement joins TRBV12-5 to TRBJ2-3; D is undetermined. The germline CDR1 and CDR2 sequences are LGHNT and FRNRAP. CDR3 length equals 12 residues. The CDR3 here is CASGPGTDTQYF. The CDR3 DNA sequence: TGTGCTAGTGGTCCCGGCACAGATACACAGTATTTT.

This clone showed up many times. The rearrangement joins TRBV30 to TRBJ2-5; a possible D gene is TRBD2 (6 bases). In germline, CDR1 is GTSNPN, CDR2 SVGIG (reference sequence). This CDR3 spans 11 amino acids. Trimming cost V 8 bases and J 7 bases, with 14 bases left between them. CDR3: CAGWAGGTQYF. The CDR3 DNA follows: TGTGCCGGGTGGGCCGGGGGGACCCAGTACTTC.

This clone was detected ten times or more. Other nucleotide sequences in the sample specify the same CDR3. This chain connects TRBV19 to TRBJ1-5; tentative D call: TRBD1 (6 bases). Looked up from germline, CDR1 is LNHDA and CDR2 is SQIVND (reference sequence). CDR3 length equals 13 residues. V gave up 5 bases and J gave up 7 bases, with 12 bases separating them. This chain's CDR3 is CASSLGARQPQHF. As DNA, the CDR3 is TGTGCCAGTAGTTTGGGGGCCAGGCAGCCCCAGCATTTT.

Of note for this clone: A much larger clone lies a single base off, so this may be a read error. The gene calls are TRBV2 and TRBJ2-5; TRBD2 agrees at 8 bases. Germline V CDR1 and CDR2: SNHLY, FYNNEI. Unmatched junction bases numbered 5, after V lost 6 bases and J lost 8 bases. The CDR3 has 12 residues. The CDR3 nucleotides are TGTGCCAGCAGGGGACTAGGGGATACCCAGTACTTC. Encoded protein: CASRGLGDTQYF.

Details on this clone: Possible read error: a much larger clone is one base away. Without the conserved terminal phenylalanine or tryptophan, this CDR3 likely stems from a read error. The DNA is omitted, as the CDR3 cannot be located on it reliably, and the CDR3 follows TCRdb's listing. The chain uses TRBV6-1 and TRBJ1-2. Germline CDR1 reads MNHNS; CDR2 reads SASEGT. The CDR3 comprises 10 residues, both ends counted. The CDR3 loop reads CASSESRFTL.